This entry lists 27 T cell receptor beta chains sequenced from one sample in a study of graft-versus-host responses after intestinal transplantation. Their antigens are not known. The table came from immunoSEQ multiplex PCR; TCRdb's copy has only in-frame clones and leaves some out. The table has some 100,000 clones, just under 95% seen once. The sequencing used unstimulated CD8+ T cells sorted from spleen or lymph node cells, collected before transplant. The receptor source for this set is a human donor who was the organ donor for an intestinal transplant.

V gene TRBV25-1 combines with J gene TRBJ1-2; possible D gene TRBD1, 5 bases. Germline V gene sequence: CDR1 MGHDK, CDR2 SYGVNS. V dropped 0 bases and J dropped 9 bases, with 11 bases sitting between them. The CDR3 totals 13 residues. CDR3 bases: TGTGCCAGCAGTGAATATTCGGGGGAACGCTACACCTTC. Translating gives CASSEYSGERYTF.

This sequence joins TRBV5-1 and TRBJ2-7, with D perhaps matching TRBD1 (7 bases). CDR1 and CDR2 (germline): SGHRS, YFSETQ. V was trimmed by 4 bases and J by 2 bases, leaving 16 bases between them. This CDR3 is 15 amino acids long. The CDR3 nucleotides are TGCGCCAGCAGCCTACACAGGGGACTTCCCTACGAGCAGTACTTC. Translation: CASSLHRGLPYEQYF.

The J gene is TRBJ2-3, the V gene TRBV9; maybe TRBD1 (6 bases). The CDR3 totals 16 residues. Trimming removed 3 bases at V and 2 bases at J, with 16 bases between. Germline CDR1 is SGDLS and CDR2 is YYNGEE. DNA of the CDR3: TGTGCCAGCAGCGGACACAGGGTTTCGCTCACAGATACGCAGTATTTT. This gives the protein CASSGHRVSLTDTQYF.

The rearrangement uses TRBV7-6 and TRBJ2-3, with D uncertain. V dropped 2 bases and J dropped 3 bases, with 9 bases sitting between them. Per the germline V gene, CDR1 is SGHVS and CDR2 is FNYEAQ. This CDR3 comprises 14 residues. This CDR3 reads CASSLFPLTDTQYF. The CDR3 DNA follows: TGTGCCAGCAGCTTATTCCCCCTTACAGATACGCAGTATTTT.

The J gene is TRBJ2-1, the V gene TRBV28; 11 nucleotides agree with TRBD2. The CDR3 is made up of 18 amino acids. Germline-derived CDR1 and CDR2 are MDHEN and SYDVKM. Losses at the gene ends were 3 bases for V and 7 bases for J; bases not matched to a gene: 14. For the CDR3, the DNA is TGTGCCAGCAGTTTCCTCCAACTAGCGGGAGCTACCCTGAATGAGCAGTTCTTC. Translated, it gives CASSFLQLAGATLNEQFF.

The CDR3 is CASSVEGVGDRAYEQYF. The CDR3 DNA reads TGTGCCAGCAGCGTAGAGGGGGTCGGGGACAGGGCCTACGAGCAGTACTTC. The chain carries TRBV9 and TRBJ2-7; 9 positions match TRBD1. The germline gives CDR1 SGDLS, CDR2 YYNGEE. There are 17 residues in the CDR3. V gave up 0 bases and J gave up 2 bases; unmatched junction bases: 9.

V usage is TRBV2 and J usage is TRBJ2-5; possible D gene TRBD1, 6 bases. The CDR3 totals 14 residues. The V gene's germline CDR1 is SNHLY and CDR2 FYNNEI. The V end lost 6 bases, the J end lost 7 bases, and 18 bases lay between the germline ends. The CDR3 coding sequence is TGTGCCAGCAGGCCCTTAGGGGACAAAAGGACCCAGTACTTC. It codes for CASRPLGDKRTQYF.

This chain uses TRBV5-6 with TRBJ1-1; D unresolved. The CDR3 sequence is 12 residues long. V was cut by 2 bases and J by 0 bases, with 2 bases left in between. Germline CDR1 is SGHDT and CDR2 is YYEEEE. CDR3 nucleotide sequence: TGTGCCAGCAGCTTCTTGAACACTGAAGCTTTCTTT. This translates into CASSFLNTEAFF.

The chain is built from TRBV10-3 and TRBJ2-7; a possible D gene is TRBD1 (6 bases). Germline V gene data show CDR1 as ENHRY and CDR2 as SYGVKD. The V end lost 6 bases, the J end lost 2 bases, and 23 bases lay between the germline ends. The CDR3 has 17 residues. This chain's CDR3 is CAISGRSQGLYPYEQYF. The CDR3, as DNA: TGTGCCATCAGCGGCAGATCCCAGGGGCTTTATCCCTACGAGCAGTACTTC.

J is TRBJ2-2 and V is TRBV9, with TRBD2 matching 9 bases. The CDR3 is 16 residues long. V lost 4 bases to trimming and J lost 7 bases; unmatched junction nucleotides: 11. Germline-derived CDR1 and CDR2 are SGDLS and YYNGEE. The CDR3, as DNA: TGTGCCAGCAGCAACCCTAGCGGGATTATTGACGGGGAGCTGTTTTTT. Its translation: CASSNPSGIIDGELFF.

This clone has only one observation. V usage is TRBV7-6 and J usage is TRBJ2-3, with D tentatively TRBD2 (6 bases). V was trimmed by 5 bases and J by 2 bases, leaving 17 bases between them. This CDR3 has 16 amino acids. In germline, CDR1 is SGHVS, CDR2 FNYEAQ. The CDR3 DNA sequence: TGTGCCAGCAGCCCCCCCGGAATAGCGGACACAGATACGCAGTATTTT. Translating it yields CASSPPGIADTDTQYF.

The chain uses TRBV27 and TRBJ1-2; D may be TRBD1 (6 bases). The germline CDR1 and CDR2 sequences are MNHEY and SMNVEV (reference sequence). V was trimmed by 6 bases and J by 2 bases, leaving 10 bases between them. This CDR3 spans 13 amino acids. The CDR3 nucleotides are TGTGCCAGCAGCCCGGGACAAAACTATGGCTACACCTTC. It translates to CASSPGQNYGYTF.

The CDR3 loop reads CASSPLNSQYTGELFF. CDR3 DNA: TGTGCCAGCTCACCCTTGAACTCCCAATACACCGGGGAGCTGTTTTTT. V and J are TRBV18 and TRBJ2-2; D unclear. Trimming left V 3 bases short and J 3 bases short, with 14 bases between. Per the germline V gene, CDR1 is KGHSH and CDR2 is LQKENI. This CDR3 contains 16 residues. Looking up the rest from reference TRBV18 and TRBJ2-2 gives the full variable domain: NAGVMQNPRHLVRRRGQEARLRCSPMKGHSHVYWYRQLPEEGLKFMVYLQKENIIDESGMPKERFSAEFPKEGPSILRIQQVVRGDSAAYFCASSPLNSQYTGELFFGEGSRLTVL.

The V gene is TRBV5-4, the J gene TRBJ1-2, with D unresolved. Germline CDR1 is SGHNT and CDR2 is YYREEE (reference sequence). V was trimmed by 5 bases and J by 4 bases, leaving 15 bases between them. This CDR3 has 14 amino acids. The CDR3 here is CASSINPEGYGYTF. The CDR3, as DNA: TGTGCCAGCAGTATAAACCCCGAGGGCTATGGCTACACCTTC.

The rearrangement joins TRBV9 to TRBJ2-2; 15 bases agree with TRBD2. Germline lookup yields CDR1 SGDLS and CDR2 YYNGEE. Losses at the gene ends were 1 base for V and 3 bases for J; bases not matched to a gene: 4. The CDR3 sequence is 18 residues long. The chain's CDR3 is CASSVPRTSGRDTGELFF. In nucleotides, the CDR3 is TGTGCCAGCAGCGTACCTAGGACTAGCGGGAGGGACACCGGGGAGCTGTTTTTT. The full variable domain, rest sourced from reference TRBV9 and TRBJ2-2, is DSGVTQTPKHLITATGQRVTLRCSPRSGDLSVYWYQQSLDQGLQFLIQYYNGEERAKGNILERFSAQQFPDLHSELNLSSLELGDSALYFCASSVPRTSGRDTGELFFGEGSRLTVL.

This clone was picked up a small number of times. The chain joins TRBV30 to TRBJ1-2; D unclear. CDR1 is GTSNPN, CDR2 SVGIG, per germline (reference sequence). Trimming shortened V by 2 bases and J by 7 bases, and 14 bases separated the two germline ends. CDR3 length: 13 amino acids. The CDR3 is CAWSPSGVSGYTF. CDR3 sequence (DNA): TGTGCCTGGAGTCCCTCAGGTGTAAGTGGCTACACCTTC. The full variable domain, its missing parts supplied by reference TRBV30 and TRBJ1-2, is SQTIHQWPATLVQPVGSPLSLECTVEGTSNPNLYWYRQAAGRGLQLLFYSVGIGQISSEVPQNLSASRPQDRQFILSSKKLLLSDSGFYLCAWSPSGVSGYTFGSGTRLTVV.

The V and J genes are TRBV14 and TRBJ2-2; 8 nucleotides match TRBD1. J gave up 5 bases and V 3 bases, and 11 bases lay outside the gene matches. The CDR3 has 17 residues. The germline CDR1 and CDR2 sequences are SGHDN and FVKESK. The CDR3 spells CASSQHPDRVRTGELFF. The DNA for the CDR3 is TGTGCCAGCAGCCAGCACCCGGACAGGGTACGGACCGGGGAGCTGTTTTTT.

The chain carries TRBV15 and TRBJ2-7; D is uncertain. Germline CDR1 reads LNHNV; CDR2 reads YYDKDF (reference sequence). Trimming pared 0 bases from V and 6 bases from J, leaving 12 bases between. The CDR3 is 14 amino acids. Here the CDR3 DNA reads TGTGCCACCAGCAGAGACCTTCTGACTGGCGAGCAGTACTTC. Its protein product is CATSRDLLTGEQYF. Drawing the rest from reference TRBV15 and TRBJ2-7, the complete variable domain is DAMVIQNPRYQVTQFGKPVTLSCSQTLNHNVMYWYQQKSSQAPKLLFHYYDKDFNNEADTPDNFQSRRPNTSFCFLDIRSPGLGDTAMYLCATSRDLLTGEQYFGPGTRLTVT.

The gene calls are TRBV16 and TRBJ1-2; 7 nucleotides line up with TRBD1. The CDR3 length is 18 residues. Germline assignment: CDR1 KGHSY and CDR2 FQNENV. V lost 3 bases, J lost 7 bases, and 20 bases stayed unmatched. This CDR3 reads CASSHATPNRGGQAGYTF. DNA of the CDR3: TGTGCCAGCAGCCACGCCACTCCGAACAGGGGAGGTCAGGCTGGCTACACCTTC.

The J gene is TRBJ2-3, the V gene TRBV7-3; D is possibly TRBD1 (7 bases). The V end lost 4 bases, the J end lost 3 bases, and 11 bases lay between the germline ends. Germline lookup yields CDR1 SGHTA and CDR2 FQGTGA. The CDR3 runs to 14 residues. CDR3 nucleotide sequence: TGTGCCAGCAGCTCGACAGGGAGGACAGATACGCAGTATTTT. Translated, it gives CASSSTGRTDTQYF.

V usage is TRBV19 and J usage is TRBJ2-1; D is unclear. V lost 1 base and J lost 8, with 9 bases in between. Germline loops: CDR1 LNHDA, CDR2 SQIVND (reference sequence). The CDR3 length is 13 residues. The DNA for the CDR3 is TGTGCCAGTAGTATAGTGCCCGCGGATGAGCAGTTCTTC. Its protein is CASSIVPADEQFF.

This clone was counted a single time. This chain joins TRBV7-9 and TRBJ2-3, with D maybe TRBD1 (5 bases). The ends were cut back, 5 bases at V and 0 bases at J, with 15 bases in the middle. This CDR3 is built from 16 residues. CDR1 and CDR2 from the germline V gene are SEHNR and FQNEAQ (reference sequence). CDR3 in amino acids: CASSILTEVSTDTQYF. The CDR3 nucleotides read TGTGCCAGCAGCATCTTGACAGAAGTAAGCACAGATACGCAGTATTTT. The full variable domain, rest sourced from reference TRBV7-9 and TRBJ2-3, is DTGVSQNPRHKITKRGQNVTFRCDPISEHNRLYWYRQTLGQGPEFLTYFQNEAQLEKSRLLSDRFSAERPKGSFSTLEIQRTEQGDSAMYLCASSILTEVSTDTQYFGPGTRLTVL.

About this clone: Other DNA sequences in this specimen translate into the identical CDR3. This chain connects TRBV6-6 to TRBJ1-2; D uncertain. This CDR3 comprises 10 residues. Trimming cost V 4 bases and J 7 bases, with 4 bases left between them. Looked up from germline, CDR1 is MNHNY and CDR2 is SVGAGI (reference sequence). As DNA, the CDR3 is TGTGCCAGCAGTTCCCGTGGCTACACCTTC. Its translation: CASSSRGYTF.

In this sample, this clone turned up a few times. The genes are TRBV5-1 and TRBJ2-2; D remains unclear. Germline CDR1 and CDR2: SGHRS and YFSETQ. Between the trimmed V and J ends, which lost 0 bases and 6 bases, there was a span of 6 bases. The CDR3 spans 13 residues. The CDR3 loop is CASSLDGAGELFF. The CDR3, as DNA: TGCGCCAGCAGCTTGGACGGTGCCGGGGAGCTGTTTTTT.

The chain joins TRBV15 to TRBJ1-2; 8 nucleotides line up with TRBD1. CDR1 is LNHNV, CDR2 YYDKDF, per germline (reference sequence). The CDR3 has 17 residues. Trimming at V came to 3 bases and at J to 4 bases, leaving 13 bases not matched to a gene. In DNA, the CDR3 is TGTGCCACCAGCAGCGGGGCAGGGGGCGCGAAGATCTATGGCTACACCTTC. Translated, it gives CATSSGAGGAKIYGYTF.

The chain couples TRBV9 to TRBJ1-2; no definite D call. This CDR3 contains 15 residues. CDR1 is SGDLS and CDR2 is YYNGEE in the germline V gene. Trimming removed 0 bases from V and 3 bases from J, with 12 bases in between. This chain's CDR3 is CASSVVEAPDYGYTF. The CDR3 region has the DNA TGTGCCAGCAGCGTAGTTGAGGCCCCTGACTATGGCTACACCTTC.

The genes are TRBV19 and TRBJ2-6; D is possibly TRBD1 (5 bases). The V gene's germline CDR1 is LNHDA and CDR2 SQIVND (reference sequence). V lost 6 bases, J lost 1 base, and 7 bases lay in between. This CDR3 has 14 amino acids. CDR3 loop: CASRTGSGANVLTF. The CDR3 nucleotides are TGTGCCAGTAGAACAGGTTCTGGGGCCAACGTCCTGACTTTC.